What follows are 6 T cell receptor beta chains derived from one specimen sequenced in a study of molecular identifiers for immune sequencing clone quantification. Each CDR3 protein gets one entry after TCRdb re-called the PCR reads with MiXCR. The table includes fewer than 350,000 distinct CDR3 sequences, roughly 24% detected once. The source material was naive CD8+ T cells from blood, with Jurkat cell RNA spiked in. The subset denotes: FACS-sorted CD8+CD4-CCR7+CD45RA+ naive T cells. These receptors were obtained from a human donor in good health. Some libraries in this study had Jurkat cell RNA spiked in.

The chain links TRBV11-1 to TRBJ2-5; a possible D gene is TRBD2 (6 bases). V was clipped by 0 bases and J by 4 bases, with 24 bases between them. CDR1 and CDR2 from the germline V gene are SGHAT and FQDESV (reference sequence). CDR3 length: 19 amino acids. CDR3 nucleotides: TGTGCCAGCAGCTTAGCGGAGGGAGGCAGGGCCATCCTCCGAGAGACCCAGTACTTC. Its protein is CASSLAEGGRAILRETQYF. The whole variable domain, filled in from reference TRBV11-1 and TRBJ2-5, reads EAEVAQSPRYKITEKSQAVAFWCDPISGHATLYWYRQILGQGPELLVQFQDESVVDDSQLPKDRFSAERLKGVDSTLKIQPAELGDSAMYLCASSLAEGGRAILRETQYFGPGTRLLVL.

This clonotype has a handful of counts. The chain uses TRBV27 and TRBJ2-3, with D unclear. Looked up from germline, CDR1 is MNHEY and CDR2 is SMNVEV (reference sequence). The CDR3 covers 16 residues. With 1 base removed from V and 2 bases from J, the gap between germline ends came to 13 bases. The CDR3 nucleotides read TGTGCCAGCAGTTTATTGGCAGGATCGAACACAGATACGCAGTATTTT. Translation: CASSLLAGSNTDTQYF.

As to this clonotype: A much larger clone lies a single base off, so this may be a read error. This rearrangement joins TRBV5-3 to TRBJ2-5, with TRBD1 identical over 7 bases. TRBV5-3 is an ORF; its function is uncertain. This CDR3 comprises 14 residues. Here the CDR3 reads CASSVDRYQETQCF. The CDR3, as DNA: TGTGCCAGCAGCGTGGACAGGTACCAAGAGACCCAGTGCTTC.

This clonotype was found a few times. The chain employs TRBV7-9 and TRBJ2-7; weak D call: TRBD1 (6 bases). CDR3 length equals 12 residues. Germline V gives CDR1 SEHNR, CDR2 FQNEAQ (reference sequence). Trimming removed 4 bases from V and 4 bases from J, with 8 bases in between. The CDR3 spells CASSYREYEQYF. CDR3 nucleotides: TGTGCCAGCAGCTACAGGGAATACGAGCAGTACTTC.

This clonotype was seen a handful of times. V and J are TRBV7-9 and TRBJ2-1; 7 nucleotides match TRBD1. CDR1 is SEHNR, CDR2 FQNEAQ, per germline (reference sequence). The CDR3 totals 16 residues. After removal of 2 bases from V and 4 bases from J, the junction contained 8 bases not matched to a gene. CDR3 in DNA: TGTGCCAGCAGCTTATACGGGACAGCCTTTTACAATGAGCAGTTCTTC. Translated: CASSLYGTAFYNEQFF.

Turning to this clonotype: One base away lies a much larger clone, so this may be a sequencing read error. This chain connects TRBV7-9 to TRBJ2-6; 7 nucleotides align to TRBD1. CDR3 size: 12 residues. CDR1 SEHNR and CDR2 FQNEAQ come from the germline V gene (reference sequence). The CDR3 DNA follows: TGTGCCAGCGGCTTAGAAGGGGGCCGACCGCCTTTC. This encodes CASGLEGGRPPF.